This T cell receptor (beta chain) is from a study of blood T cell repertoires in COVID-19. Overall study context: In each case, the material was cDNA or gDNA derived from T cells, B-cell-depleted T cells, or PBMCs.

CDR3 length equals 13 residues. Per the germline V gene, CDR1 is KGHSH and CDR2 is LQKENI. Regarding this clone: The junction does not match germline at one end; this may be a read error.

Per the original data handling: Reference gene primer amplification gave nucleated cell count estimates. Some clones are missing from TCRdb's copy, which holds only in-frame ones; the method was immunoSEQ multiplex PCR. That table supplies the V and J calls and clone size; D and trimming were determined from the DNA. Here the sample spans roughly 75,000 clones, over 80% being singletons. Patients from Seattle were sampled longitudinally, starting during active infection. The chain couples TRBV18 to TRBJ1-2; D call uncertain. The specimen sequenced was peripheral blood. This receptor was taken from a middle-aged man with COVID-19, enrolled during active disease. The DNA of the CDR3 is TGTGCCAGCTCCCCTACGTACAGTTCAAATGCCCGCTTC. Residues: CASSPTYSSNARF.